These T cell receptor beta chains were read from a single sample in a study of pediatric ulcerative colitis. Assay used: immunoSEQ multiplex PCR; TCRdb lists only in-frame clones, some missing. The top ten clones hold around 15% of a sample with tens of thousands of clones, about two thirds of them seen once. The sequenced material came from gut tissue. The receptors here all came from a boy between 10 and 17 years old with severe ulcerative colitis. Both conserved end residues are part of each CDR3. The order of the fields is J gene, D gene, V gene, clone size, CDR3 protein, CDR3 DNA. A D gene is named only where the DNA matches it firmly. The size of a clone is reported for some rows only, either as once, few or many, or as a class for expanded clones.

>TRBJ2-1|NA|TRBV30|NA
CAWRGDGSYNEQFF
TGTGCCTGGAGGGGGGACGGCTCCTACAATGAGCAGTTCTTC
>TRBJ1-2|NA|TRBV30|once
CAWDRGYGYTF
TGTGCCTGGGATAGAGGGTATGGCTACACCTTC
>TRBJ2-7|NA|TRBV5-1|NA
CASSLVPAYEQYF
TGCGCCAGCAGCTTGGTCCCCGCCTACGAGCAGTACTTC
>TRBJ2-1|NA|TRBV29-1|NA
CSVEAFPREQFF
TGCAGCGTTGAAGCTTTCCCTCGGGAGCAGTTCTTC
>TRBJ2-5|NA|TRBV27|NA
CASSVTAQSQETQYF
TGTGCCAGCAGTGTGACCGCCCAGTCCCAAGAGACCCAGTACTTC
>TRBJ2-4|TRBD2|TRBV9|NA
CASSVGTSGENIQYF
TGTGCCAGCAGCGTAGGGACTAGCGGGGAAAACATTCAGTACTTC
>TRBJ2-3|NA|TRBV28|once
CASSLVTDTQYF
TGTGCCAGCAGTTTAGTCACAGATACGCAGTATTTT
>TRBJ2-3|TRBD1|TRBV7-9|NA
CASSSNRGLAGTDTQYF
TGTGCCAGCAGCTCCAACAGGGGGCTAGCGGGCACAGATACGCAGTATTTT
>TRBJ2-3|NA|TRBV2|NA
CASNNPPTDTQYF
TGTGCCAGCAATAACCCTCCCACAGATACGCAGTATTTT
>TRBJ1-6|NA|TRBV4-1|NA
CASSQVEGLFNSPLHF
TGCGCCAGCAGCCAAGTCGAGGGCCTGTTTAATTCACCCCTCCACTTT
>TRBJ1-1|NA|TRBV5-3|NA
CARSPRAGRRPNTEAFF
TGTGCCAGAAGCCCCCGGGCAGGGAGGAGACCGAACACTGAAGCTTTCTTT
>TRBJ2-7|TRBD1|TRBV11-2|NA
CASSLRVDGTETSEQYF
TGTGCCAGCAGCTTACGCGTAGACGGGACAGAGACTTCCGAGCAGTACTTC
>TRBJ2-6|NA|TRBV2|NA
CASSVEFWPSGANVLTF
TGTGCCAGCAGCGTAGAATTTTGGCCCTCTGGGGCCAACGTCCTGACTTTC
>TRBJ2-1|NA|TRBV5-1|NA
CASSLNTYNEQFF
TGCGCCAGCAGCTTAAATACTTACAATGAGCAGTTCTTC
>TRBJ1-5|NA|TRBV27|few
CASGQPQHF
TGTGCCAGCGGTCAGCCCCAGCATTTT
>TRBJ1-1|NA|TRBV6-5|NA
CASSYWGGAFF
TGTGCCAGCAGTTACTGGGGCGGGGCTTTCTTT
>TRBJ1-1|NA|TRBV5-1|few
CASSLNSASITEAFF
TGCGCCAGCAGCCTGAATAGTGCCAGCATCACTGAAGCTTTCTTT
>TRBJ2-1|NA|TRBV7-8|NA
CASSVRVARASYNEQFF
TGTGCCAGCAGCGTCCGAGTTGCGCGAGCTTCTTACAATGAGCAGTTCTTC
>TRBJ1-5|TRBD1|TRBV15|NA
CATSSLSGTVSNQPQHF
TGTGCCACCAGCAGTCTTTCCGGGACAGTAAGCAATCAGCCCCAGCATTTT
>TRBJ1-1|NA|TRBV19|NA
CATHVRRGTSLGAFF
TGTGCCACCCATGTACGGAGAGGGACATCTCTGGGGGCTTTCTTT
>TRBJ2-5|TRBD1|TRBV9|NA
CASSADRAGETQYF
TGTGCCAGCAGCGCGGACAGGGCTGGAGAGACCCAGTACTTC
>TRBJ1-1|TRBD1|TRBV5-1|NA
CASSLQGAATNTEAFF
TGCGCCAGCAGCTTGCAGGGGGCTGCGACGAACACTGAAGCTTTCTTT
>TRBJ1-2|NA|TRBV5-1|NA
CASSSAGYADGYTF
TGCGCCAGCAGCTCCGCGGGGTACGCGGATGGCTACACCTTC
>TRBJ2-5|NA|TRBV11-2|NA
CASSSEGKTQYF
TGTGCCAGCAGCTCTGAGGGGAAGACCCAGTACTTC
>TRBJ2-7|NA|TRBV6-1|once
CASSKGPAGDYEQYF
TGTGCCAGCAGTAAGGGCCCGGCAGGAGACTACGAGCAGTACTTC
>TRBJ1-4|NA|TRBV5-1|NA
CASRVLGGDSEKLFF
TGCGCCAGCAGAGTTTTGGGGGGTGATTCCGAAAAACTGTTTTTT
>TRBJ2-2|NA|TRBV6-1|NA
CASSERRGSTGELFF
TGTGCCAGCAGTGAAAGGAGGGGGAGCACCGGGGAGCTGTTTTTT
>TRBJ2-7|NA|TRBV2|NA
CASSSASYEQYF
TGTGCCAGCAGTTCGGCCTCCTACGAGCAGTACTTC